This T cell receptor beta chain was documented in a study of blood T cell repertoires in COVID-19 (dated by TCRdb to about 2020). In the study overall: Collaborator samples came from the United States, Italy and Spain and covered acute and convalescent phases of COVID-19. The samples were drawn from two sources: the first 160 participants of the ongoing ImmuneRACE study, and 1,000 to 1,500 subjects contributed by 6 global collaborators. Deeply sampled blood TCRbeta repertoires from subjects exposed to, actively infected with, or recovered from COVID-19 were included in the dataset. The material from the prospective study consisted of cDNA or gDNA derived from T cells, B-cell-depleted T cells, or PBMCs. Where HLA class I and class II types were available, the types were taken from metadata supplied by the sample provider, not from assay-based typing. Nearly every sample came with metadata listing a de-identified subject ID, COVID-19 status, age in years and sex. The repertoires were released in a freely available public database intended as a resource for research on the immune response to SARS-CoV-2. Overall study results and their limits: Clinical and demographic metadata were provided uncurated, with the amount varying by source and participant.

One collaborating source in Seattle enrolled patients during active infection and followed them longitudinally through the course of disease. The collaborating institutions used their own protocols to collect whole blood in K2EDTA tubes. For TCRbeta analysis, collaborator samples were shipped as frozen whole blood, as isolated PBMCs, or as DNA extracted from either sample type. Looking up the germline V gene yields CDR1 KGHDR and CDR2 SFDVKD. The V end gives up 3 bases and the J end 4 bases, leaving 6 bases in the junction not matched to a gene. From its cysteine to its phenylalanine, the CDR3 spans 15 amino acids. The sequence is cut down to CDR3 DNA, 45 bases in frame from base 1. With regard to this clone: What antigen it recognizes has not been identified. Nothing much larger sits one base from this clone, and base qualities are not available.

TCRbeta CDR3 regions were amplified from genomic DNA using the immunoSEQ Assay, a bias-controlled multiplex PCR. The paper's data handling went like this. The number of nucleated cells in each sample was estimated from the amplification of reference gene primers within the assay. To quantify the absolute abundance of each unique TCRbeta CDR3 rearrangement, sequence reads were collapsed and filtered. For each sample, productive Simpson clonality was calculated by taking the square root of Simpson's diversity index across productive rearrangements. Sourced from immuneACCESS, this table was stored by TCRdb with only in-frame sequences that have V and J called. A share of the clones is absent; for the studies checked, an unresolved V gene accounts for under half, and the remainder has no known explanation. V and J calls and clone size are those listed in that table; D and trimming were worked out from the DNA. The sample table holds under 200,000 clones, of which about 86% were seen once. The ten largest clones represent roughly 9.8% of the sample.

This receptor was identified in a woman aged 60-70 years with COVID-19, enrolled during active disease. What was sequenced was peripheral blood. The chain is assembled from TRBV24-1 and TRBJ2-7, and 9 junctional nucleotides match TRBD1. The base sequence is TGTGCCACCAGTGATCCTAAGACAGGGGGGTACGAGCAGTACTTC. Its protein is CATSDPKTGGYEQYF.